The 28 T cell receptor beta chains given below trace back to one sample, sequenced in a study of cytomegalovirus exposure and HLA in healthy donors. Repertoires were generated with immunoSEQ multiplex PCR, while TCRdb's copy carries only in-frame clones and drops some. The sample carries about 360,000 clones, 80% to 90% recorded once. Sample: PBMCs. Source of these receptors: a woman under 30 in good health and CMV-seronegative.

This chain connects TRBV9 to TRBJ2-3; 14 nucleotides agree with TRBD2. CDR1 is SGDLS and CDR2 is YYNGEE in the germline V gene. Germline trimming cut 3 bases from V and 8 bases from J; bases unmatched to any gene: 14. The CDR3 consists of 18 residues. This CDR3 is CASSESGTSGGARSTQYF. The CDR3 DNA reads TGTGCCAGCAGCGAGTCCGGGACTAGCGGGGGAGCCAGGAGTACGCAGTATTTT. The variable domain in full, with the rest retrieved from reference TRBV9 and TRBJ2-3, is DSGVTQTPKHLITATGQRVTLRCSPRSGDLSVYWYQQSLDQGLQFLIQYYNGEERAKGNILERFSAQQFPDLHSELNLSSLELGDSALYFCASSESGTSGGARSTQYFGPGTRLTVL.

CDR3 in amino acids: CASSLDGLPSNQPQHF. In DNA, the CDR3 is TGCGCCAGCAGCTTGGATGGACTACCTAGCAATCAGCCCCAGCATTTT. This chain joins TRBV5-1 and TRBJ1-5; D unresolved. The germline V gene encodes CDR1 SGHRS and CDR2 YFSETQ. V lost 0 bases and J lost 0, with 10 bases in between. This CDR3 spans 16 amino acids.

The chain joins TRBV4-1 to TRBJ1-3, with D tentatively TRBD1 (6 bases). The CDR3 runs 18 residues. Deletions cut 2 bases from V and 8 bases from J, with 25 bases between. Germline CDR1 and CDR2: MGHRA and YSYEKL. CDR3 DNA: TGCGCCAGCAGCCAACCCACCAGGGACATTCTAGGGAGAGACACCATATATTTT. Translated, it gives CASSQPTRDILGRDTIYF.

V and J are TRBV28 and TRBJ1-1; tentatively, D is TRBD1 (6 bases). Germline CDR1 and CDR2: MDHEN and SYDVKM. V dropped 6 bases and J dropped 7 bases, with 15 bases sitting between them. The CDR3 runs to 13 residues. The CDR3, as DNA: TGTGCCAGCAGCCCGGGGGGGGCAGGTGAAGCTTTCTTT. It is translated as CASSPGGAGEAFF.

The rearrangement links TRBV5-1 to TRBJ1-2, with 7 nucleotides matching TRBD1. This CDR3 has 14 residues. Per the germline V gene, CDR1 is SGHRS and CDR2 is YFSETQ. J gave up 3 bases and V 4 bases, and 6 bases lay outside the gene matches. CDR3 nucleotide sequence: TGCGCCAGCAGCCGACAGGGAGTCGACTATGGCTACACCTTC. It translates to CASSRQGVDYGYTF.

V and J are TRBV2 and TRBJ2-5; D is possibly TRBD1 (5 bases). Trimming took off 0 bases at V and 5 bases at J, with 13 bases between the two ends. CDR3 length: 15 residues. Germline CDR1 SNHLY, CDR2 FYNNEI. The CDR3 DNA is TGTGCCAGCAGTGAAGCAGGGGCCGGACGGGAGACCCAGTACTTC. This codes for CASSEAGAGRETQYF.

This rearrangement joins TRBV25-1 to TRBJ2-7, with TRBD1 matching over 7 bases. With 4 bases clipped from V and 2 bases from J, the junction kept 8 bases outside the gene matches. CDR3 length equals 15 residues. Germline loops: CDR1 MGHDK, CDR2 SYGVNS. The CDR3 nucleotides are TGTGCCAGCAGTGGTGGGACAGCCCGAGCCTACGAGCAGTACTTC. It encodes CASSGGTARAYEQYF.

V and J are TRBV11-2 and TRBJ1-2; D is undetermined. This CDR3 contains 13 residues. Germline CDR1 is SGHAT and CDR2 is FQNNGV. Trimming cost V 4 bases and J 6 bases, with 12 bases left between them. The CDR3 region has the DNA TGTGCCAGCAGCTCGGTGCGGGGAGATGGCTACACCTTC. As protein: CASSSVRGDGYTF.

J is TRBJ2-7 and V is TRBV5-6; TRBD1 aligns across 9 bases. Germline V gene lookup returns CDR1 SGHDT and CDR2 YYEEEE. The CDR3 extends over 14 amino acids. V shed 4 bases and J 9 bases; nucleotides not matched to a gene: 11. The CDR3 region has the DNA TGTGCCAGCAGCATGGACAGGGGCCGCTTAGGGCAGTACTTC. Translation: CASSMDRGRLGQYF.

The rearrangement links TRBV2 to TRBJ1-2, with D maybe TRBD1 (5 bases). The CDR3 sequence is 13 residues long. Between the trimmed V and J ends, which lost 5 bases and 3 bases, there was a span of 10 bases. Germline lookup yields CDR1 SNHLY and CDR2 FYNNEI. The CDR3 protein is CASSKGLDYGYTF. CDR3 coding DNA: TGTGCCAGCAGTAAGGGACTCGACTATGGCTACACCTTC.

CDR3 DNA sequence: TGTGCCAGCAGTGATCGGGCCGGGACAGGGGACGAGCAGTACTTC. Translation gives CASSDRAGTGDEQYF. The J gene is TRBJ2-7, the V gene TRBV6-1, with 10 nucleotides matching TRBD1. With V trimmed by 3 bases and J by 5 bases, 7 bases remained unmatched. The CDR3 loop spans 15 amino acids. Germline CDR1 reads MNHNS; CDR2 reads SASEGT.

The chain has TRBV18 and TRBJ1-2; D unclear. From germline, CDR1 is KGHSH and CDR2 LQKENI. Trimming removed 3 bases at V and 8 bases at J, with 22 bases between. This CDR3 has 16 residues. This CDR3 is CASSPEVGLGPRGYTF. The CDR3 nucleotides are TGTGCCAGCTCACCTGAGGTCGGACTTGGGCCGCGCGGCTACACCTTC.

This clone was found many times. The chain employs TRBV30 and TRBJ2-3; 10 nucleotides line up with TRBD1. CDR1 is GTSNPN and CDR2 is SVGIG in the germline V gene (reference sequence). With V trimmed by 1 base and J by 6 bases, 7 bases remained unmatched. This CDR3 region has 15 residues. For the CDR3, the DNA is TGTGCCTGGAGTGGGACAGGGGGTAAAATTGATACGCAGTATTTT. Its protein product is CAWSGTGGKIDTQYF.

The V and J genes are TRBV15 and TRBJ1-4; D gene uncertain. V lost 1 base, J lost 0 bases, and 6 bases lay in between. Germline V gene data show CDR1 as LNHNV and CDR2 as YYDKDF (reference sequence). This CDR3 comprises 15 residues. DNA of the CDR3: TGTGCCACCAGCAGAGTCCGGGCAACTAATGAAAAACTGTTTTTT. Translation gives CATSRVRATNEKLFF.

J is TRBJ2-1 and V is TRBV6-1; D may be TRBD2 (7 bases). Per germline, CDR1 MNHNS and CDR2 SASEGT. This CDR3 is built from 16 residues. Trimming cost V 2 bases and J 4 bases, with 15 bases left between them. This chain's CDR3 is CASSERAGADYNEQFF. Here the CDR3 DNA reads TGTGCCAGCAGTGAACGGGCGGGGGCCGATTACAATGAGCAGTTCTTC.

The genes are TRBV27 and TRBJ2-1, with D possibly TRBD1 on 6 matching bases. The V gene's germline CDR1 is MNHEY and CDR2 SMNVEV (reference sequence). The CDR3 is 14 amino acids. V gave up 4 bases and J gave up 4 bases, with 11 bases separating them. CDR3 in amino acids: CASSSDGQYNEQFF. CDR3 DNA sequence: TGTGCCAGCAGTTCAGACGGACAGTACAATGAGCAGTTCTTC.

This chain uses TRBV14 with TRBJ2-2; 12 bases align to TRBD2. The CDR3 length is 19 residues. Looked up from germline, CDR1 is SGHDN and CDR2 is FVKESK. With 4 bases clipped from V and 4 bases from J, the junction kept 13 bases outside the gene matches. The CDR3 loop is CASSPFGRLAGVLTGELFF. CDR3 DNA sequence: TGTGCCAGCAGCCCATTTGGAAGACTAGCGGGAGTCCTCACCGGGGAGCTGTTTTTT.

The J gene is TRBJ1-1, the V gene TRBV6-5, with 10 bases fitting TRBD1. The V gene's germline CDR1 is MNHEY and CDR2 SVGAGI. The CDR3 totals 15 residues. V was clipped by 6 bases and J by 4 bases; unmatched bases: 8. The CDR3 sequence is CASSSPGQGSTEAFF. The CDR3 DNA reads TGTGCCAGCAGCTCCCCGGGACAGGGGAGCACTGAAGCTTTCTTT.

This chain links TRBV9 with TRBJ2-1; D is unresolved. Germline values: CDR1 SGDLS, CDR2 YYNGEE. The CDR3 is 13 residues long. The V end was cut by 0 bases, the J end by 6 bases, with 7 bases between. CDR3 DNA sequence: TGTGCCAGCAGCGTAGAACAAACCAATGAGCAGTTCTTC. Translation gives CASSVEQTNEQFF.

The chain carries TRBV18 and TRBJ1-4; the match to TRBD1 covers 7 bases. Unmatched junction bases numbered 6, after V lost 3 bases and J lost 5 bases. The germline V gene encodes CDR1 KGHSH and CDR2 LQKENI. This CDR3 comprises 15 residues. The CDR3 loop is CASSPGQERNEKLFF. The DNA for the CDR3 is TGTGCCAGCTCACCTGGACAGGAGAGAAATGAAAAACTGTTTTTT.

CDR3 protein: CATSQGAGGSYEQYF. CDR3 bases: TGTGCCACCAGCCAAGGGGCGGGGGGATCCTACGAGCAGTACTTC. The chain has TRBV15 and TRBJ2-7, with 8 bases fitting TRBD2. The CDR3 spans 15 residues. The V segment lost 5 bases and the J segment 1 base; nucleotides outside the gene matches: 7. Per germline, CDR1 LNHNV and CDR2 YYDKDF (reference sequence).

The CDR3 DNA sequence: TGTGCCAGCAGGTTCACTCCGGGCCCAGGGGGAGAGACCCAGTACTTC. Residues: CASRFTPGPGGETQYF. The chain couples TRBV5-5 to TRBJ2-5; TRBD1 matches at 7 bases. The V and J ends lost 5 bases and 4 bases, in that order; junction bases with no gene match: 14. The CDR3 has 16 residues. The V gene's germline CDR1 is SGHKS and CDR2 YYEKEE (reference sequence).

The rearrangement links TRBV6-6 to TRBJ1-6, with 7 bases lining up with TRBD1. The CDR3 is made up of 12 amino acids. Germline CDR1 MNHNY, CDR2 SVGAGI (reference sequence). V gave up 5 bases and J gave up 9 bases; unmatched junction bases: 1. The CDR3 DNA follows: TGTGCCAGCAGTCAGGGGGGTTCACCCCTCCACTTT. Its protein is CASSQGGSPLHF.

This sequence joins TRBV4-2 and TRBJ1-3; the D gene is possibly TRBD1 (5 bases). CDR1 is LGHNA, CDR2 YNFKEQ, per germline. V shed 1 base and J shed 4 bases, with 23 bases lying between them. The CDR3 length is 19 residues. DNA of the CDR3: TGTGCCAGCAGCCAAGCGGATAACGGGGGTGTCCCTCTGGGAAACACCATATATTTT. Translation gives CASSQADNGGVPLGNTIYF.

This chain joins TRBV6-1 and TRBJ2-7; D possibly corresponds to TRBD2 (5 bases). Trimming removed 8 bases at V and 2 bases at J, with 16 bases between. Germline V lookup: CDR1 MNHNS, CDR2 SASEGT. The CDR3 runs to 14 residues. CDR3 DNA sequence: TGTGCCAGCGTCCAGTTCCTCGGGGCCTACGAGCAGTACTTC. Translation gives CASVQFLGAYEQYF.

CDR3 sequence reads: CASSLGVSGDTQYF. CDR3 nucleotides: TGTGCCAGCAGCTTAGGGGTTAGCGGAGATACGCAGTATTTT. The chain uses TRBV7-3 and TRBJ2-3, with D possibly matching TRBD2 (6 bases). V lost 2 bases, J lost 5 bases, and 11 bases lay in between. The length of the CDR3 is 14 residues. Looked up from germline, CDR1 is SGHTA and CDR2 is FQGTGA.

The rearrangement joins TRBV15 to TRBJ1-4; D perhaps matches TRBD1 (5 bases). The CDR3 runs to 17 residues. The V end lost 0 bases, the J end lost 1 base, and 12 bases lay between the germline ends. Per germline, CDR1 LNHNV and CDR2 YYDKDF (reference sequence). The CDR3 bases are TGTGCCACCAGCAGAGATCGAATAAGGGGAACTAATGAAAAACTGTTTTTT. This gives the protein CATSRDRIRGTNEKLFF.

J is TRBJ1-1 and V is TRBV12-5, with D perhaps matching TRBD1 (6 bases). The CDR3 is made up of 16 amino acids. Germline CDR1 and CDR2: LGHNT and FRNRAP. The V and J ends lost 5 bases and 2 bases respectively, with 18 bases between them. For the CDR3, the DNA is TGTGCTAGTGGTCCGCCTACAGGGTCGGGAAACACTGAAGCTTTCTTT. This gives the protein CASGPPTGSGNTEAFF. Full variable domain (missing parts from reference TRBV12-5 and TRBJ1-1): DARVTQTPRHKVTEMGQEVTMRCQPILGHNTVFWYRQTMMQGLELLAYFRNRAPLDDSGMPKDRFSAEMPDATLATLKIQPSEPRDSAVYFCASGPPTGSGNTEAFFGQGTRLTVV.